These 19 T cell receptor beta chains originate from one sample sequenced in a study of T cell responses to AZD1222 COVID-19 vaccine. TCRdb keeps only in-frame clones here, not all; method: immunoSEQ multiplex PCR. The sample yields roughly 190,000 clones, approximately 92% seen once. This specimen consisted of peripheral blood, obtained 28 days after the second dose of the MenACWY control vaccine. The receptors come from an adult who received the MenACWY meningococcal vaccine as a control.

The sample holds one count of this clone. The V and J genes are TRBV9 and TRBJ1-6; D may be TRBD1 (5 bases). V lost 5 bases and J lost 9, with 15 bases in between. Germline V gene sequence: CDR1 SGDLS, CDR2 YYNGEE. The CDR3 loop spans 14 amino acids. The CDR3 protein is CASSTGGRGSPLHF. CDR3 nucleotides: TGTGCCAGCAGTACGGGGGGACGAGGTTCACCCCTCCACTTT.

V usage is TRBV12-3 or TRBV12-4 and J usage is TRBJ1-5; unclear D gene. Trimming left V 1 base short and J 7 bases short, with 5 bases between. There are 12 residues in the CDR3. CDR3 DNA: TGTGCCAGCAGTTTAGTAGGCCAGCCCCAGCATTTT. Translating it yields CASSLVGQPQHF.

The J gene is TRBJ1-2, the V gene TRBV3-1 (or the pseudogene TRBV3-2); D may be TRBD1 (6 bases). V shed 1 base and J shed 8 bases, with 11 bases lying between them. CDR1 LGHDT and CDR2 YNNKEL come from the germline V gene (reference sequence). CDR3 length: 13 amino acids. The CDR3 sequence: CASSQGRGDGYTF. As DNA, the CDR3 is TGTGCCAGCAGCCAAGGCAGGGGAGACGGCTACACCTTC.

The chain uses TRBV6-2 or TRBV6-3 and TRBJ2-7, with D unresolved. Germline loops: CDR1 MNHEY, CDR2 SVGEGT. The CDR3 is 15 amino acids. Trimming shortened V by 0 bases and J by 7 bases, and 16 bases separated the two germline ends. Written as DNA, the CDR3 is TGTGCCAGCAGTTACTCAATCGAGTACCTGGGAGAGCAGTACTTC. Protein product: CASSYSIEYLGEQYF.

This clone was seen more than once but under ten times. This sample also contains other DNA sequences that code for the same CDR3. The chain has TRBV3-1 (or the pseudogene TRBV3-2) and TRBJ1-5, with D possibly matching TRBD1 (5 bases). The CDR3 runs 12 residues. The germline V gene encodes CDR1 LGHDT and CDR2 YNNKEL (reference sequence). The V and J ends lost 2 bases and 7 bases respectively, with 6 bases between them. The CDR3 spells CASSQRGQPQHF. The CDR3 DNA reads TGTGCCAGCAGCCAAAGGGGACAGCCCCAGCATTTT.

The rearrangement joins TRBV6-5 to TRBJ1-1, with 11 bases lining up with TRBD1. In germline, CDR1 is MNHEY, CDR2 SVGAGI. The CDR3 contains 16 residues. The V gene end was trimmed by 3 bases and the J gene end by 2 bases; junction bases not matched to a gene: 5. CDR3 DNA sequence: TGTGCCAGCAGTTATAGGACAGGGGGCATCAACACTGAAGCTTTCTTT. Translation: CASSYRTGGINTEAFF.

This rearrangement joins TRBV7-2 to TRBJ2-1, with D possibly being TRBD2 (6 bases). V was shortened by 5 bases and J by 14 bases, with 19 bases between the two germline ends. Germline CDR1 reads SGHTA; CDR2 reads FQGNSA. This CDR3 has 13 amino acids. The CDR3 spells CASSPTSSGGEFF. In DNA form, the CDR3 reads TGTGCCAGCAGCCCCACAAGTAGCGGAGGGGAGTTCTTC.

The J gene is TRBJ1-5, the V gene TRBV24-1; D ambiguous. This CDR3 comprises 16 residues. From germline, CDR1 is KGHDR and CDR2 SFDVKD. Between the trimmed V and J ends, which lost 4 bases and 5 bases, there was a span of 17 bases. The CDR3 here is CATSDAATGEDQPQHF. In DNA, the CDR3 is TGTGCCACCAGTGACGCTGCTACGGGAGAAGATCAGCCCCAGCATTTT.

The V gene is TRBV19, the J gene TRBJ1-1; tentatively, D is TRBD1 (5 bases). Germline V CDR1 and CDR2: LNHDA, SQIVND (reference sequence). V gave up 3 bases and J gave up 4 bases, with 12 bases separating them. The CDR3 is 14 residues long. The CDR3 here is CASSIGRVVTEAFF. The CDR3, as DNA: TGTGCCAGTAGTATCGGCAGGGTGGTCACTGAAGCTTTCTTT.

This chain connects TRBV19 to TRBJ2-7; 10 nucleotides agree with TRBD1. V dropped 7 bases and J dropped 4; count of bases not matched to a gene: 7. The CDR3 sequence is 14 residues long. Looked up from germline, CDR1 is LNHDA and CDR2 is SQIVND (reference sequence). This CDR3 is CASNPGQGSYEQYF. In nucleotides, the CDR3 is TGTGCCAGTAACCCGGGACAGGGGAGTTACGAGCAGTACTTC.

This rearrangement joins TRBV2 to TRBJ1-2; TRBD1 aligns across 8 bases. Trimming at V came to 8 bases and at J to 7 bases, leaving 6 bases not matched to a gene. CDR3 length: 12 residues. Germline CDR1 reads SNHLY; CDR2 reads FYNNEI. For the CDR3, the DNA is TGTGCCAGCCACTCAGGGGGCGCTGGCTACACCTTC. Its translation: CASHSGGAGYTF.

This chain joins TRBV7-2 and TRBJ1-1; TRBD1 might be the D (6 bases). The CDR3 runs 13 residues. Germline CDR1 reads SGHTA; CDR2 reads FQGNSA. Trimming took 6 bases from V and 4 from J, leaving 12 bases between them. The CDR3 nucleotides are TGTGCCAGCAGGGGGGGCTGGGGCACTGAAGCTTTCTTT. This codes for CASRGGWGTEAFF.

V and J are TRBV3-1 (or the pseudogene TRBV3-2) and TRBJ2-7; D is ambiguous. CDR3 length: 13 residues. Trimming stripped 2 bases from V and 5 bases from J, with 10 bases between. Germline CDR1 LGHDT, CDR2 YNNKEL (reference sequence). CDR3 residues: CASSQIHPHEQYF. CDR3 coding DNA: TGTGCCAGCAGCCAAATTCACCCCCACGAGCAGTACTTC.

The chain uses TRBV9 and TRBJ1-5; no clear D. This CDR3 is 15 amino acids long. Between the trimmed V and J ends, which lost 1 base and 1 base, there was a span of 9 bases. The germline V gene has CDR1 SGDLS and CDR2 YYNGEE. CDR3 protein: CASSVSGISNQPQHF. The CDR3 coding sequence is TGTGCCAGCAGCGTATCCGGGATCAGCAATCAGCCCCAGCATTTT.

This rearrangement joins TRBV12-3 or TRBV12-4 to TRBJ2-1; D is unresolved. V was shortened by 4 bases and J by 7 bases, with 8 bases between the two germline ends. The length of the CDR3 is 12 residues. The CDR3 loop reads CASSSDLNEQFF. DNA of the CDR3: TGTGCCAGCAGTTCGGACCTTAATGAGCAGTTCTTC.

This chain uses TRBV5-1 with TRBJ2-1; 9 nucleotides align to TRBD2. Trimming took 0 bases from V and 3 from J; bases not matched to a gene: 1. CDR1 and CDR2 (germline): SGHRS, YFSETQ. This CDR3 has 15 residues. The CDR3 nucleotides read TGCGCCAGCAGCTTGGTGCGGGAGGGCTACAATGAGCAGTTCTTC. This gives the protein CASSLVREGYNEQFF.

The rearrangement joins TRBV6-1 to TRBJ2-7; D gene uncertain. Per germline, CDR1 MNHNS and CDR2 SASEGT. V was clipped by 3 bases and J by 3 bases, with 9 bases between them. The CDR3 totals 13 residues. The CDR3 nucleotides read TGTGCCAGCAGTGATAACGGCAACTACGAGCAGTACTTC. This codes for CASSDNGNYEQYF.

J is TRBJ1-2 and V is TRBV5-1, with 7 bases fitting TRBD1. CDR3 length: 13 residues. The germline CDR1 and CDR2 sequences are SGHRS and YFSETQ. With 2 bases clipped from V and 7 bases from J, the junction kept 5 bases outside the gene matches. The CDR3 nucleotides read TGCGCCAGCAGCTTCAGGGGGGAGAGTGGCTACACCTTC. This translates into CASSFRGESGYTF.

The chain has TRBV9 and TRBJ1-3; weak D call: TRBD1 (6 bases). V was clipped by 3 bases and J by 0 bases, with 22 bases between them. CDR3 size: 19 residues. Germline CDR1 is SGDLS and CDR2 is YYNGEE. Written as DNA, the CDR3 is TGTGCCAGCAGCGCCCGGGACACCCAAGGCCTAAGCTCTGGAAACACCATATATTTT. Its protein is CASSARDTQGLSSGNTIYF.